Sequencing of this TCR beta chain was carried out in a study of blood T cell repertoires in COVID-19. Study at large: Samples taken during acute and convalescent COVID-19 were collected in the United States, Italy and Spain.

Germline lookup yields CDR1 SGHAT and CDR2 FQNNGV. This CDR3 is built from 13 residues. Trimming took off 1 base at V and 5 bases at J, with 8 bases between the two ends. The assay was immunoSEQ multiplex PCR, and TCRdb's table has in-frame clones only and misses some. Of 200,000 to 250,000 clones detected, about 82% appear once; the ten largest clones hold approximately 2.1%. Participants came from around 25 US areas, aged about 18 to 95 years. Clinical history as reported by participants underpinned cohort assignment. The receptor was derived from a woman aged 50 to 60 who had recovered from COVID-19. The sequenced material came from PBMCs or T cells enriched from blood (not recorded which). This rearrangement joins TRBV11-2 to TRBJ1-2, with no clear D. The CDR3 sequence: CASSLGATYGYTF. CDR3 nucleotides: TGTGCCAGCAGCTTAGGGGCCACATATGGCTACACCTTC. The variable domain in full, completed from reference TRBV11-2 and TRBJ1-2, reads EAGVAQSPRYKIIEKRQSVAFWCNPISGHATLYWYQQILGQGPKLLIQFQNNGVVDDSQLPKDRFSAERLKGVDSTLKIQPAKLEDSAVYLCASSLGATYGYTFGSGTRLTVV.